Sequencing of this TCR beta chain was carried out in a study of early T cells in non-severe SARS-CoV-2 infection. Study-wide context: From unsorted whole blood, bulk RNA was sequenced, and the chains remained unpaired.

On this clonotype: Its target is not known.

Trimming took off 1 base at V and 8 bases at J, with 13 bases between the two ends. From germline, CDR1 is SGHVS and CDR2 FQNEAQ. This CDR3 has 14 amino acids. Individual cDNA molecules received unique molecular identifiers during library preparation. TCRdb reprocessed the 5' RACE reads with MiXCR, giving one entry per CDR3 protein. The sample includes about 83,000 distinct CDR3 sequences, roughly an eighth seen only once; the top ten take over 6%. General observations from the study: VDJdb matching, biased toward anti-spike CD8 responses, missed private and CD4 specificities.

This sequence joins TRBV7-8 and TRBJ2-3; D is possibly TRBD1 or TRBD2 (5 bases each). Sample: whole blood. The receptor comes from an adult who was a healthcare worker with PCR-confirmed SARS-CoV-2 infection or an uninfected control (not recorded which). The chain's CDR3 is CASSLDGGSGTQYF. The CDR3 DNA follows: TGTGCCAGCAGCTTAGATGGGGGATCGGGTACGCAGTATTTT.